This T cell receptor (beta chain) was found in a study of blood T cells in healthy people across ages. It was with a sample-barcoded 5' primer and a J-beta primer mix that a second PCR of about 7 to 12 cycles was run. TCRdb ran MiXCR on the 5' RACE reads and lists one entry per CDR3 protein. The data contain 1.5 million to 2 million distinct CDR3 sequences, under 30% of them singletons. Total RNA, at least 6 micrograms per sample, was extracted from PBMCs. CDR1 and CDR2 from the germline V gene are SEHNR and FQNEAQ (reference sequence). V lost 3 bases to trimming and J lost 8 bases, with 7 bases between them. The CDR3 spans 11 residues.

The chain is built from TRBV7-9 and TRBJ1-1; D not certain. The clonotype was recovered from a woman aged 30 to 39 in good health. The specimen was blood. CDR3 protein: CASSFRLEAFF. CDR3 nucleotide sequence: TGTGCCAGCAGCTTCCGGCTAGAAGCTTTCTTT.